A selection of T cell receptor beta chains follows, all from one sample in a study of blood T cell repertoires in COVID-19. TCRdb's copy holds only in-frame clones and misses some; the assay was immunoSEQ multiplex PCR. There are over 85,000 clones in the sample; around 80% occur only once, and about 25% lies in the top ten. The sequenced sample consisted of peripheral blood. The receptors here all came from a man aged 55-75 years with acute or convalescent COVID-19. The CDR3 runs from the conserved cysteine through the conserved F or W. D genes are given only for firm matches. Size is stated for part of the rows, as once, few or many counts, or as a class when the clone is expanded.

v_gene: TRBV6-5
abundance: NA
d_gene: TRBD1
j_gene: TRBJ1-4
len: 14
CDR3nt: TGTGCCAGCAGCCCCGGGACAGATAATGAAAAACTGTTTTTT
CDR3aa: CASSPGTDNEKLFF

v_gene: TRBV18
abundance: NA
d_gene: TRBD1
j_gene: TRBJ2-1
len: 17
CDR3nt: TGTGCCAGCTCACCACCCGGGACAGAAAACCCCTACAATGAGCAGTTCTTC
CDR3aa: CASSPPGTENPYNEQFF

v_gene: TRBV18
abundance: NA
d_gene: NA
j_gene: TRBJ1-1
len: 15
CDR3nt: TGTGCCAGCTCACCAGCGGGCAGCCCGAACACTGAAGCTTTCTTT
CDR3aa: CASSPAGSPNTEAFF

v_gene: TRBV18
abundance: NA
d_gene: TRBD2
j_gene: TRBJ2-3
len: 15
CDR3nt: TGTGCCAGCTCACCACTGGGGGGGTACACAGATACGCAGTATTTT
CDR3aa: CASSPLGGYTDTQYF

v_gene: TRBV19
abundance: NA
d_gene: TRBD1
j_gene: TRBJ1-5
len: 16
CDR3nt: TGTGCCAGTAAGGGGAGACAGGGCGCTTCCAATCAGCCCCAGCATTTT
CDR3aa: CASKGRQGASNQPQHF

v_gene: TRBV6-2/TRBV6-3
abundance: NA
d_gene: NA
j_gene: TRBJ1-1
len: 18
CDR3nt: TGTGCCAGCAGTCATCGTTCGGGGGGATCTCTGATTGGCACTGAAGCTTTCTTT
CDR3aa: CASSHRSGGSLIGTEAFF

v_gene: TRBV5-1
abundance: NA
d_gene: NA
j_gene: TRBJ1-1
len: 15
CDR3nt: TGCGCCAGCAGCCCGGAGGACAGCCGAAACACTGAAGCTTTCTTT
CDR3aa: CASSPEDSRNTEAFF

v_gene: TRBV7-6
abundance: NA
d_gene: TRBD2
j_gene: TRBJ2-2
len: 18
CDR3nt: TGTGCCAGCAGCCTCCGCCCAAGCGGGGGGATAAACACCGGGGAGCTGTTTTTT
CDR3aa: CASSLRPSGGINTGELFF

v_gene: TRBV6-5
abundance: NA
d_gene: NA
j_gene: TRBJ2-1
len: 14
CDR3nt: TGTGCCAGCACCCCACGGCGGTCTGGGAATGAGCAGTTCTTC
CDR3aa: CASTPRRSGNEQFF

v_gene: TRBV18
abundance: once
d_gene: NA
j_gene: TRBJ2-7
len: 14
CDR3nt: TGTGCCAGCTCACCTACCAGGGATCTCTACGAGCAGTACTTC
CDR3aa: CASSPTRDLYEQYF

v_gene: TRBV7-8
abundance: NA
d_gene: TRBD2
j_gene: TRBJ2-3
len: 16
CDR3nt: TGTGCCAGCAGCAGACTAGCGGGGACTAGCACAGATACGCAGTATTTT
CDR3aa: CASSRLAGTSTDTQYF

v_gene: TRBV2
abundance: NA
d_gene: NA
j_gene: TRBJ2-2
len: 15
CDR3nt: TGTGCCAGCACTAGGCAGGGCGGAAACACCGGGGAGCTGTTTTTT
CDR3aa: CASTRQGGNTGELFF

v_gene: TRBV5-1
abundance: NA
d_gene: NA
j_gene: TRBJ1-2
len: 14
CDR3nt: TGCGCCAGCAGGCCCCAGGGTTTGACCTATGGCTACACCTTC
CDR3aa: CASRPQGLTYGYTF

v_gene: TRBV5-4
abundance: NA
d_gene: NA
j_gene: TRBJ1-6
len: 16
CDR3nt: TGTGCCAGCAGCTTTGCCCTTCTCCCGGGTGATTCACCCCTCCACTTT
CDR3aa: CASSFALLPGDSPLHF

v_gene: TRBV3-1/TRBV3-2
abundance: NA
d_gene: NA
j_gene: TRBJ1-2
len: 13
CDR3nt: TGTGCCAGCAGCCCGACGGGGGGGCGCGGCTACACCTTC
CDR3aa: CASSPTGGRGYTF

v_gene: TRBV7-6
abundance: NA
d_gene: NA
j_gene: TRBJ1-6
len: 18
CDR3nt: TGTGCCAGCAGCCTAAGTTCCAGGGGTTCCTCCTATAATTCACCCCTCCACTTT
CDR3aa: CASSLSSRGSSYNSPLHF

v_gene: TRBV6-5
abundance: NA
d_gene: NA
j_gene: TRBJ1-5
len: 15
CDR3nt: TGTGCCAGCAGTTACTCGAGTAGAGGAAATCAGCCCCAGCATTTT
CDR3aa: CASSYSSRGNQPQHF

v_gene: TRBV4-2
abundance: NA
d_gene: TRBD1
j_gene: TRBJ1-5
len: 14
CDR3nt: TGTGCCAGCAGCACTGGGACAGCTGATCAGCCCCAGCATTTT
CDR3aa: CASSTGTADQPQHF

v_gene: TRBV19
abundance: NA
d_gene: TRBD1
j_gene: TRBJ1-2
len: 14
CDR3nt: TGTGCCAGTAAGGAACTAGACAGGGTGAATGGCTACACCTTC
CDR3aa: CASKELDRVNGYTF

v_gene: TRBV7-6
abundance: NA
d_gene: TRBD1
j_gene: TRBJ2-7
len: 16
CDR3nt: TGTGCCAGCAGCTTAGTCGTCGGGACAGGGTCCCACGAGCAGTACTTC
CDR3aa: CASSLVVGTGSHEQYF

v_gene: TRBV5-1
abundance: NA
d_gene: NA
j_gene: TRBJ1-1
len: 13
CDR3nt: TGCGCCAGCAGCTTGGCGGTGAACACTGAAGCTTTCTTT
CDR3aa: CASSLAVNTEAFF

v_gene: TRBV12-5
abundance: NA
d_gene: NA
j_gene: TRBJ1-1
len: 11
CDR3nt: TGTGCTAGTGGACAGGACGAACGGGCTTTCTTT
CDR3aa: CASGQDERAFF

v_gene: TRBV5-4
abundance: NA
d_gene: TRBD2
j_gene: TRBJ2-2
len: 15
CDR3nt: TGTGCCAGCAGCCCCGGGGGGTCAAAGTCCGGGGAGCTGTTTTTT
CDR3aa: CASSPGGSKSGELFF